Presented here are 30 T cell receptor beta chains from one specimen sequenced in a study of post-analysis software for immune sequencing data (dated by TCRdb to between 2014 and 2016). Here is what the overall study found, with its caveats: Patients showed significantly higher frequencies than controls for a handful of TRBV segments, among them TRBV5-6, TRBV5-1 and TRBV20-1.

These receptors' targets are unknown. Library preparation employed PCR. Sequencing instrument: Illumina HiSeq 2500. To reduce PCR and sequencing biases, unique molecular identifiers were built into the TCR beta cDNA libraries. The public reads were quality trimmed at Q25 with fastp and then assembled into clones with MiXCR by TCRdb, keeping productive beta chains. Entries that share a CDR3 protein sequence are merged under the most common genes and DNA. This sample holds around 400,000 distinct CDR3 sequences; about a third were observed only once. The ten biggest clones cover around an eighth of the sample. Sequenced input: blood. The origin of the receptors is a girl under 18 with multiple sclerosis.

The rearrangement uses TRBV21-1 and TRBJ2-3; TRBD1 is the table's D call and was not checked against the DNA. TRBV21-1 is described as a pseudogene. CDR3 length: 19 residues. CDR3 protein: CASSKGGSFRDRNTDTQYF. Written as DNA, the CDR3 is TGTGCCAGCAGCAAAGGGGGATCCTTCCGGGACAGAAACACAGATACGCAGTATTTT.

The rearrangement uses TRBV5-1 and TRBJ2-5; 12 positions match TRBD2. The CDR3 contains 16 residues. The J segment lost 4 bases and the V segment lost 3 bases, leaving 7 bases of the junction unmatched. Germline CDR1 reads SGHRS; CDR2 reads YFSETQ. In DNA form, the CDR3 reads TGCGCCAGCAGCTCCCTTCCGACTAGCGGGGGAGAGACCCAGTACTTC. It encodes CASSSLPTSGGETQYF.

This clonotype was seen only a few times. The DNA of the CDR3 is TGTGCCAGCAGTTACGAAGTACTAGCGGGGTATACAGATACGCAGTATTTT. Its protein is CASSYEVLAGYTDTQYF. The chain has TRBV6-2 or TRBV6-3 and TRBJ2-3, with TRBD2 identical over 10 bases. CDR3 length equals 17 residues. CDR1 MNHEY and CDR2 SVGEGT come from the germline V gene. Trimming removed 2 bases from V and 3 bases from J; junction bases left unmatched: 8.

The chain is built from TRBV27 and TRBJ1-1; 11 bases are shared with TRBD1. The V segment lost 5 bases and the J segment 10 bases; nucleotides outside the gene matches: 9. Per germline, CDR1 MNHEY and CDR2 SMNVEV (reference sequence). This CDR3 contains 14 residues. As DNA, the CDR3 is TGTGCCAGCAGTCCGTTCGGGACAGGGGGGAGAGCTTTCTTT. Translating gives CASSPFGTGGRAFF.

V gene TRBV29-1 combines with J gene TRBJ2-1; 7 bases align to TRBD2. Germline loops: CDR1 SQVTM, CDR2 ANQGSEA. The J segment lost 9 bases and the V segment lost 0 bases, leaving 5 bases of the junction unmatched. CDR3 size: 13 residues. As DNA, the CDR3 is TGCAGCGTTGAAGATGGGGGAGGGGTTGAGCAGTTCTTC. It yields the protein CSVEDGGGVEQFF.

This chain uses TRBV12-3 or TRBV12-4 with TRBJ2-5, with 8 bases matching TRBD1. V dropped 3 bases and J dropped 5; count of bases not matched to a gene: 2. The CDR3 is made up of 13 amino acids. The CDR3 DNA is TGTGCCAGCAGTTTTCGACAGGGGGAGACCCAGTACTTC. This sequence encodes CASSFRQGETQYF.

This clonotype was observed a handful of times. The V call is TRBV4-3, the J call TRBJ1-6; tentative D call: TRBD1 (5 bases). V was clipped by 2 bases and J by 7 bases, with 9 bases between them. The CDR3 has 14 residues. Germline lookup yields CDR1 LGHNA and CDR2 YSLEER. CDR3 amino acids: CASSQQQVNSPLHF. The DNA of the CDR3 is TGCGCCAGCAGCCAACAACAGGTCAATTCACCCCTCCACTTT.

The V call is TRBV20-1, the J call TRBJ2-1; TRBD2 matches at 9 bases. CDR3 length: 15 residues. V shed 1 base, J shed 4 bases, and the junction held 5 bases outside the gene matches. Germline CDR1 is DFQATT and CDR2 is SNEGSKA (reference sequence). DNA for the CDR3: TGCAGTGCTAGAGGCGGGGGGGCGCGATACAATGAGCAGTTCTTC. Translation gives CSARGGGARYNEQFF.

This sequence joins TRBV12-3 or TRBV12-4 and TRBJ1-1; the D is unclear. The CDR3 runs 11 residues. Trimming left V 6 bases short and J 9 bases short, with 11 bases between. CDR3 bases: TGTGCCAGCAGCCAGGACCGTAAAGCTTTCTTT. Its translation is CASSQDRKAFF.

In this sample, this clonotype turned up a few times. The chain combines TRBV20-1 with TRBJ1-5, with D hard to call. Trimming took 4 bases from V and 3 from J, leaving 13 bases between them. The CDR3 has 14 residues. Germline values: CDR1 DFQATT, CDR2 SNEGSKA (reference sequence). The CDR3 region is CSAKEGNPNQPQHF. DNA of the CDR3: TGCAGTGCTAAGGAAGGAAACCCCAATCAGCCCCAGCATTTT.

This clonotype was seen just once. V gene TRBV28 combines with J gene TRBJ2-7; D perhaps matches TRBD2 (6 bases). CDR1 is MDHEN and CDR2 is SYDVKM in the germline V gene. The CDR3 is 13 amino acids. The ends were cut back, 3 bases at V and 6 bases at J, with 12 bases in the middle. DNA of the CDR3: TGTGCCAGCAGTTTGGGCCTGGAGGGCGAGCAGTACTTC. Protein product: CASSLGLEGEQYF.

This clonotype turned up a few times. The chain uses TRBV7-9 and TRBJ2-4; the match to TRBD1 covers 8 bases. The J call may not be correct, given that the DNA end is closer to TRBJ2-5. CDR3 size: 14 residues. CDR1 SEHNR and CDR2 FQNEAQ come from the germline V gene (reference sequence). In DNA, the CDR3 is TGTGCCAGCAACAGGGGGGACCACACCGAGACCCAGTACTTC. Its translation is CASNRGDHTETQYF.

The table lists this clonotype with many counts. CDR3 sequence (DNA): TGTGCCAGCAGCCAAGAAGCGTCTAGCGTATCCTACAATGAGCAGTTCTTC. Its protein is CASSQEASSVSYNEQFF. The rearrangement joins TRBV4-2 to TRBJ2-1; a possible D gene is TRBD2 (6 bases). V shed 0 bases and J shed 1 base, with 13 bases lying between them. CDR3 length equals 17 residues. The V gene's germline CDR1 is LGHNA and CDR2 YNFKEQ.

This clonotype was seen a few times. The V and J genes are TRBV20-1 and TRBJ2-3; TRBD2 matches 11 bases. CDR3 length: 16 amino acids. The V and J ends lost 3 bases and 3 bases, in that order; junction bases with no gene match: 8. Germline loops: CDR1 DFQATT, CDR2 SNEGSKA (reference sequence). The CDR3 DNA reads as TGCAGTGCTAGTGACGTAGCGGGGGGGGATACAGATACGCAGTATTTT. Protein product: CSASDVAGGDTDTQYF.

This clonotype was seen a few times. The chain joins TRBV7-2 to TRBJ2-7; D is possibly TRBD2 (5 bases). The germline V and J ends were trimmed by 6 bases and 4 bases, with 19 bases remaining between them. CDR1 is SGHTA and CDR2 is FQGNSA in the germline V gene. CDR3 length: 15 amino acids. Here the CDR3 DNA reads TGTGCCAGCAGGCCGAGGGATGACGGAATTTACGAGCAGTACTTC. It specifies CASRPRDDGIYEQYF.

V is TRBV4-1 and J is TRBJ1-1; maybe TRBD1 (6 bases). The CDR3 runs 16 residues. V dropped 4 bases and J dropped 4 bases, with 19 bases sitting between them. Germline CDR1 is MGHRA and CDR2 is YSYEKL. CDR3 amino acids: CASSPQGQGLSTEAFF. CDR3 nucleotide sequence: TGCGCCAGCAGCCCCCAGGGGCAGGGACTTAGCACTGAAGCTTTCTTT.

The chain carries TRBV4-3 and TRBJ1-4; 8 bases line up with TRBD1. In germline, CDR1 is LGHNA, CDR2 YSLEER. J lost 8 bases, V lost 0 bases, and 14 bases had no gene match. The CDR3 extends over 18 amino acids. CDR3: CASSQEGQGARRTEKLFF. For the CDR3, the DNA is TGCGCCAGCAGCCAAGAGGGGCAGGGGGCGCGACGGACCGAAAAACTGTTTTTT.

The rearrangement joins TRBV24-1 to TRBJ1-5; 7 nucleotides align to TRBD1. The CDR3 length is 15 residues. Germline values: CDR1 KGHDR, CDR2 SFDVKD. J lost 5 bases, V lost 4 bases, and 7 bases had no gene match. The CDR3: CATSDHRDSYQPQHF. The CDR3 DNA is TGTGCCACCAGTGACCATAGGGACAGTTATCAGCCCCAGCATTTT.

The chain couples TRBV6-1 to TRBJ2-6; D is undetermined. The CDR3 is 17 residues long. V gave up 3 bases and J gave up 1 base, with 13 bases separating them. Germline CDR1 reads MNHNS; CDR2 reads SASEGT. The CDR3 DNA reads TGTGCCAGCAGTGACGGCTGGGCAGGTTCTGGGGCCAACGTCCTGACTTTC. It translates to CASSDGWAGSGANVLTF.

The chain employs TRBV5-1 and TRBJ2-1; either TRBD1 or TRBD2 may fit D (5 bases each). From germline, CDR1 is SGHRS and CDR2 YFSETQ. The CDR3 is 14 amino acids. V lost 5 bases, J lost 2 bases, and 11 bases lay in between. The CDR3 is CASRRGAPYNEQFF. The CDR3, as DNA: TGCGCCAGCAGGAGAGGGGCCCCCTACAATGAGCAGTTCTTC. Full variable domain (remainder filled in from reference TRBV5-1 and TRBJ2-1): KAGVTQTPRYLIKTRGQQVTLSCSPISGHRSVSWYQQTPGQGLQFLFEYFSETQRNKGNFPGRFSGRQFSNSRSEMNVSTLELGDSALYLCASRRGAPYNEQFFGPGTRLTVL.

The CDR3 loop reads CAGSYWGTQYF. The CDR3 DNA reads TGTGCCGGTAGTTACTGGGGGACCCAGTACTTC. The gene calls are TRBV12-3 or TRBV12-4 and TRBJ2-5; D remains unclear. Trimming took off 11 bases at V and 7 bases at J, with 14 bases between the two ends. CDR3 size: 11 residues.

Only a few counts were recorded for this clonotype. The chain has TRBV3-1 and TRBJ2-1; 8 bases match TRBD1. Trimming took 3 bases from V and 1 from J; bases not matched to a gene: 2. CDR1 is LGHDT and CDR2 is YNNKEL in the germline V gene (reference sequence). The CDR3 runs 15 residues. This CDR3 is CASSQDRASYNEQFF. The CDR3 region has the DNA TGTGCCAGCAGCCAGGACAGGGCTTCCTACAATGAGCAGTTCTTC.

The V call is TRBV2, the J call TRBJ2-3; 10 nucleotides match TRBD2. CDR1 and CDR2 from the germline V gene are SNHLY and FYNNEI. Unmatched junction bases numbered 9, after V lost 6 bases and J lost 3 bases. The CDR3 has 16 amino acids. This CDR3 reads CASRLSSGGGTDTQYF. As DNA, the CDR3 is TGTGCCAGCAGGTTATCCAGCGGGGGGGGAACAGATACGCAGTATTTT. Using reference TRBV2 and TRBJ2-3 for the parts outside the CDR3, the full variable domain is EPEVTQTPSHQVTQMGQEVILRCVPISNHLYFYWYRQILGQKVEFLVSFYNNEISEKSEIFDDQFSVERPDGSNFTLKIRSTKLEDSAMYFCASRLSSGGGTDTQYFGPGTRLTVL.

The rearrangement joins TRBV9 to TRBJ1-1, with TRBD1 identical over 10 bases. This CDR3 contains 14 residues. With 4 bases clipped from V and 5 bases from J, the junction kept 5 bases outside the gene matches. Germline CDR1 reads SGDLS; CDR2 reads YYNGEE. CDR3 loop: CASSTDRGETEAFF. The CDR3 DNA reads as TGTGCCAGCAGCACGGACAGGGGGGAGACTGAAGCTTTCTTT. Full variable domain (rest looked up from reference TRBV9 and TRBJ1-1): DSGVTQTPKHLITATGQRVTLRCSPRSGDLSVYWYQQSLDQGLQFLIQYYNGEERAKGNILERFSAQQFPDLHSELNLSSLELGDSALYFCASSTDRGETEAFFGQGTRLTVV.

The genes are TRBV29-1 and TRBJ2-3, with 8 nucleotides matching TRBD1. The CDR3 runs 13 residues. The germline gives CDR1 SQVTM, CDR2 ANQGSEA. The J segment lost 6 bases and the V segment lost 4 bases, leaving 6 bases of the junction unmatched. The CDR3 is CSVVWHRGDTQYF. The CDR3 nucleotides are TGCAGCGTTGTATGGCACAGGGGGGATACGCAGTATTTT.

A few counts support this clonotype. The chain carries TRBV12-3 or TRBV12-4 and TRBJ1-1; 9 positions agree with TRBD1. V was pared by 5 bases and J by 7 bases, with 5 bases of the junction left unmatched. The CDR3 is 13 residues long. CDR3 in DNA: TGTGCCAGCAGTCCACAGGGGGCTGGTGAAGCTTTCTTT. This encodes CASSPQGAGEAFF.

The gene calls are TRBV4-1 and TRBJ2-7, with 11 bases that match TRBD1. Germline V gene sequence: CDR1 MGHRA, CDR2 YSYEKL. V lost 5 bases and J lost 3; bases outside the gene matches: 12. CDR3 length: 17 amino acids. The CDR3 coding sequence is TGCGCCAGCAGCGACCTTGGACAGGGGGCAGGGTACTACGAGCAGTACTTC. Residues: CASSDLGQGAGYYEQYF.

The chain is built from TRBV14 and TRBJ2-1; TRBD2 agrees at 10 bases. The germline V gene has CDR1 SGHDN and CDR2 FVKESK. This CDR3 spans 14 amino acids. V dropped 2 bases and J dropped 9; count of bases not matched to a gene: 4. The CDR3, as DNA: TGTGCCAGCAGCCAACAAGCTAGCGGGGGTGAGCAGTTCTTC. It is translated as CASSQQASGGEQFF.

This clonotype occurred a few times. The rearrangement uses TRBV2 and TRBJ2-5; the D is unclear. This CDR3 has 12 residues. The germline V gene encodes CDR1 SNHLY and CDR2 FYNNEI. The ends were cut back, 2 bases at V and 5 bases at J, with 6 bases in the middle. CDR3 coding DNA: TGTGCCAGCAGTGAACGATTGGAGACCCAGTACTTC. Translated, it gives CASSERLETQYF.

This chain joins TRBV3-1 and TRBJ2-1, with D possibly being TRBD1 (5 bases). The CDR3 totals 15 residues. CDR1 LGHDT and CDR2 YNNKEL come from the germline V gene (reference sequence). Trimming cost V 4 bases and J 2 bases, with 12 bases left between them. The DNA for the CDR3 is TGTGCCAGCAGCCGAACAGGACCGGCCTACAATGAGCAGTTCTTC. It translates to CASSRTGPAYNEQFF.